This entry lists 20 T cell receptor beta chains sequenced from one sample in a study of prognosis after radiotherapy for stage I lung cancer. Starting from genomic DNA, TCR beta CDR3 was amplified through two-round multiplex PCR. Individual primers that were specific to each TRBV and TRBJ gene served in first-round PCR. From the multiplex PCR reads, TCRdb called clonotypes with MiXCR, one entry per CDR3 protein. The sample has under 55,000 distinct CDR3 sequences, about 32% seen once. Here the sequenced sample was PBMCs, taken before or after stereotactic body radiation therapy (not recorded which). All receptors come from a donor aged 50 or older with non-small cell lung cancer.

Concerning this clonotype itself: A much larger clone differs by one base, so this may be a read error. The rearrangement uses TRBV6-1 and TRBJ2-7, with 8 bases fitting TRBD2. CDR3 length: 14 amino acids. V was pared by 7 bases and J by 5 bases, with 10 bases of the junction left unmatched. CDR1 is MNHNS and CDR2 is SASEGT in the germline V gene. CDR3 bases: TGTGCCAGCATCCTTATGCCGGGGGGGGACGAGCAGTACTTC. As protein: CASILMPGGDEQYF.

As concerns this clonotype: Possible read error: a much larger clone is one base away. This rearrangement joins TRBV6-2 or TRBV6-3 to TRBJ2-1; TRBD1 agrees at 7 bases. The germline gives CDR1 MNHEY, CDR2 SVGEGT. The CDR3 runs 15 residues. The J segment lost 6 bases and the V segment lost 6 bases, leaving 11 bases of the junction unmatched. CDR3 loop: CASRHTLTGLNEQFF. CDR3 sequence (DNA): TGTGCCAGCAGACACACTCTGACAGGGCTCAATGAGCAGTTCTTC.

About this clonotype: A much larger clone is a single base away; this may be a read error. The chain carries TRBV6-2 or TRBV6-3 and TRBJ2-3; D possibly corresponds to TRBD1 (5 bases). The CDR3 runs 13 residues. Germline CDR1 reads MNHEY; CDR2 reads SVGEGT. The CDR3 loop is CVSSLQATDTQYF. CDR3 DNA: TGTGTCAGCAGCCTACAGGCCACAGATACGCAGTATTTT.

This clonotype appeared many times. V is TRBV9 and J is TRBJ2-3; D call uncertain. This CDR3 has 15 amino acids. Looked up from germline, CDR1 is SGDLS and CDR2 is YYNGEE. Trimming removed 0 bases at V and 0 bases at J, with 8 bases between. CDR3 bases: TGTGCCAGCAGCGTAGGAGATTTTAGCACAGATACGCAGTATTTT. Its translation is CASSVGDFSTDTQYF.

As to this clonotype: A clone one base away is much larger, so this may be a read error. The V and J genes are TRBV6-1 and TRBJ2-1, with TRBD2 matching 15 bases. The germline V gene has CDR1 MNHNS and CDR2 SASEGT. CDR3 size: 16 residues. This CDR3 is CSSSRGLAGGGDEQFF. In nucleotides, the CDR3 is TGTTCCAGCAGCCGAGGACTAGCGGGAGGGGGCGATGAGCAGTTCTTC.

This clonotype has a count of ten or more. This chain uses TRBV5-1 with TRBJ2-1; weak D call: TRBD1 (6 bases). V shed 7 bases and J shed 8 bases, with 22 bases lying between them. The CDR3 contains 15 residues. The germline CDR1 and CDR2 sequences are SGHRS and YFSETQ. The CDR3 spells CASLQTGKGGDEQFF. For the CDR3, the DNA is TGCGCCAGCCTGCAAACAGGGAAGGGTGGCGATGAGCAGTTCTTC.

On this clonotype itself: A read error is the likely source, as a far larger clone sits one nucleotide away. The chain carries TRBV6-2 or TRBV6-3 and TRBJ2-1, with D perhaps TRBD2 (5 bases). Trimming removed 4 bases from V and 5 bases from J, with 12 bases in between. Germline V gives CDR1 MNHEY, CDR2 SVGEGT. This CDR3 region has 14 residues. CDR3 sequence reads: CASSSAVAHNEQFF. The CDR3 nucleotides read TGTGCCAGCAGTTCAGCGGTGGCCCACAATGAGCAGTTCTTC.

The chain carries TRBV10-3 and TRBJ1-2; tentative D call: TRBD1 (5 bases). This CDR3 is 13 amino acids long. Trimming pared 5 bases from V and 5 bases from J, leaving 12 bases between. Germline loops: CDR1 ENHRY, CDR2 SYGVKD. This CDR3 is CAISYTGQYGYTF. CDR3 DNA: TGTGCCATCAGTTATACAGGTCAATATGGCTACACCTTC.

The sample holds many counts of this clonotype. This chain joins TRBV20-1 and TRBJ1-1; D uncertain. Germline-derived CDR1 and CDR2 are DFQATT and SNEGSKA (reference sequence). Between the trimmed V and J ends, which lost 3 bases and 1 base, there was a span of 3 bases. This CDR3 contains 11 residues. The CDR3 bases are TGCAGTGCTAGGGGGAACACTGAAGCTTTCTTT. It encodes CSARGNTEAFF.

The CDR3 is CASSPWGEQFF. CDR3 in DNA: TGTGCCAGCAGCCCGTGGGGTGAGCAGTTCTTC. The rearrangement joins TRBV7-2 to TRBJ2-1; no clear D gene. Germline values: CDR1 SGHTA, CDR2 FQGNSA. This CDR3 has 11 amino acids. The ends were cut back, 5 bases at V and 9 bases at J, with 8 bases in the middle.

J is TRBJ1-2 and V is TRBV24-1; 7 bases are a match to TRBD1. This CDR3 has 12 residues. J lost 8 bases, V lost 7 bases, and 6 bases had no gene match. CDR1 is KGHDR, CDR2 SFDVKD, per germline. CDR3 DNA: TGTGCCACCAGCGCGACAGGGATAGGCTACACCTTC. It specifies CATSATGIGYTF.

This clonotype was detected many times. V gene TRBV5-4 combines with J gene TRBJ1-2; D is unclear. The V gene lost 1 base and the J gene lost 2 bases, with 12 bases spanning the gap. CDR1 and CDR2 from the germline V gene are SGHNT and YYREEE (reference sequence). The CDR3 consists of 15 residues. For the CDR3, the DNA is TGTGCCAGCAGCTTGCGGCGGGAGGCCAACTATGGCTACACCTTC. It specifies CASSLRREANYGYTF.

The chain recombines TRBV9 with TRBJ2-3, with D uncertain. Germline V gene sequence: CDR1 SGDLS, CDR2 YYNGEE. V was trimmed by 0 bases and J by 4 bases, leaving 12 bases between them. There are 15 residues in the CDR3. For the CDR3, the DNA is TGTGCCAGCAGCGTAGAGGTAGTGCGGTCAGATACGCAGTATTTT. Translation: CASSVEVVRSDTQYF.

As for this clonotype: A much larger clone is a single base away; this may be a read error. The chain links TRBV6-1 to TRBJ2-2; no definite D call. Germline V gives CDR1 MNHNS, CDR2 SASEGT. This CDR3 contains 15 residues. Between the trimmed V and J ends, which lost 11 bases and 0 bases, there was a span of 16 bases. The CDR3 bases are TGTGCCGCCCGAAGGTGCGGAACGAACACCGGGGAGCTGTTTTTT. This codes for CAARRCGTNTGELFF.

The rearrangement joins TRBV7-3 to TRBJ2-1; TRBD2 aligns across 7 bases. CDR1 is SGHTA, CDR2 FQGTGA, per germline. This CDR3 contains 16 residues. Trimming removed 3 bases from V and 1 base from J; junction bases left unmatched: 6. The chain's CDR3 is CASSFLLASSYNEQFF. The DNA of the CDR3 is TGTGCCAGCAGCTTCCTACTAGCGTCTTCCTACAATGAGCAGTTCTTC.

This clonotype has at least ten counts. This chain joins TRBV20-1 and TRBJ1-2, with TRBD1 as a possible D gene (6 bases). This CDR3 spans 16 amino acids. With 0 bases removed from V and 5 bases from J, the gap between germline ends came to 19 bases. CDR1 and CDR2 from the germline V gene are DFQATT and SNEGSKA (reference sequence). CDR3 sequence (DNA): TGCAGTGCTAGAGATGTGGAAACGGACAGTCCTTATGGCTACACCTTC. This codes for CSARDVETDSPYGYTF.

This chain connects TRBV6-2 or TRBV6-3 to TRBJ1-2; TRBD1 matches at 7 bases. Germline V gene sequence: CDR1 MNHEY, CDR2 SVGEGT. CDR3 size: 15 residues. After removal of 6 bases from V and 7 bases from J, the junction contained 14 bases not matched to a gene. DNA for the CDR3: TGTGCCAGCAGCCTAGGTAACAACAGGGGTGCTGGCTACACCTTC. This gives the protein CASSLGNNRGAGYTF.

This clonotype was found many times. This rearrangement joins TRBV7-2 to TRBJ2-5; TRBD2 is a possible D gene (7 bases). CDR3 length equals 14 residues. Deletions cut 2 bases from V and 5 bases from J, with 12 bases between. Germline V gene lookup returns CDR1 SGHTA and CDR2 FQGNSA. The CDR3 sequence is CASSLLRGAETQYF. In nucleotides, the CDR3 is TGTGCCAGCAGCTTACTTCGGGGGGCGGAGACCCAGTACTTC.

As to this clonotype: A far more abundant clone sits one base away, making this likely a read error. CDR3 region: CASSMCPRDTMGQFF. Here the CDR3 DNA reads TGTGCCAGTAGTATGTGTCCCCGGGACACCATGGGGCAGTTCTTC. The genes are TRBV19 and TRBJ2-5, with D possibly matching TRBD1 (6 bases). Matching the DNA end better, TRBJ2-1 makes the J call doubtful. This CDR3 contains 15 residues. CDR1 is LNHDA, CDR2 SQIVND, per germline (reference sequence).

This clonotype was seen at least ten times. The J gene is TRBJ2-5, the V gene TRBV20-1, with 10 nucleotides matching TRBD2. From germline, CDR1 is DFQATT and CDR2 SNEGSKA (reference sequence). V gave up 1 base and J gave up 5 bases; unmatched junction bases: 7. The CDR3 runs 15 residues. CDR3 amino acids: CSARGASGSTETQYF. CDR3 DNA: TGCAGTGCTAGAGGGGCTAGCGGGAGTACGGAGACCCAGTACTTC.